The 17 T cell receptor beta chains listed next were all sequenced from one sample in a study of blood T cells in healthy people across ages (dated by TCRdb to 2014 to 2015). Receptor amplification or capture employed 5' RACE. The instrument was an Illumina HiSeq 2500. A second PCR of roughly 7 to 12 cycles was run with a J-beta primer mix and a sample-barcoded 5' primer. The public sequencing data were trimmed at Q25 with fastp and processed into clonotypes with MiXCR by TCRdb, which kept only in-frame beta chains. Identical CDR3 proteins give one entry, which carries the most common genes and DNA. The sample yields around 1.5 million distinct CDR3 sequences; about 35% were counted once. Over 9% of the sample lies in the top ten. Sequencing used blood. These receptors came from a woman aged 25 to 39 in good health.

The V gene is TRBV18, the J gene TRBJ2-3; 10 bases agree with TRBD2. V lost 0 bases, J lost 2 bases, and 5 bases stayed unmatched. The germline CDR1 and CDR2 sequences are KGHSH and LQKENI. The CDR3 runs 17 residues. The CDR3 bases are TGTGCCAGCTCACCACCCCGGACTAGCGGAACCACAGATACGCAGTATTTT. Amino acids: CASSPPRTSGTTDTQYF.

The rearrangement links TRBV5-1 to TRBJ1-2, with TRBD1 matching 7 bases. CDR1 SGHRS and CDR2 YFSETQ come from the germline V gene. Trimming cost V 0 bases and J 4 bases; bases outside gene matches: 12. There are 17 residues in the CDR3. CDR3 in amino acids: CASSLDGTASRGYGYTF. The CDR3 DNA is TGCGCCAGCAGCTTGGATGGGACAGCCTCCCGCGGCTATGGCTACACCTTC. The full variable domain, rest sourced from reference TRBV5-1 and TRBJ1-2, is KAGVTQTPRYLIKTRGQQVTLSCSPISGHRSVSWYQQTPGQGLQFLFEYFSETQRNKGNFPGRFSGRQFSNSRSEMNVSTLELGDSALYLCASSLDGTASRGYGYTFGSGTRLTVV.

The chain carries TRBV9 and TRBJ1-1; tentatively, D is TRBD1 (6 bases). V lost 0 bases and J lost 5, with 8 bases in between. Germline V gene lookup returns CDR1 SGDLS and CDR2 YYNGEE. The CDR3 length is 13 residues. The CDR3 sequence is CASSVDQGTEAFF. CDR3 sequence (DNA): TGTGCCAGCAGCGTAGATCAGGGGACTGAAGCTTTCTTT.

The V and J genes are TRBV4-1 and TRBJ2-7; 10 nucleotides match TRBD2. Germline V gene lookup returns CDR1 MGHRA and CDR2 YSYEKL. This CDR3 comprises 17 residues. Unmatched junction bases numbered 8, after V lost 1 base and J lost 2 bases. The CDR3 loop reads CASSQGGKGTSAYEQYF. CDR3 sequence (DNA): TGCGCCAGCAGCCAAGGGGGAAAAGGGACTAGCGCCTACGAGCAGTACTTC.

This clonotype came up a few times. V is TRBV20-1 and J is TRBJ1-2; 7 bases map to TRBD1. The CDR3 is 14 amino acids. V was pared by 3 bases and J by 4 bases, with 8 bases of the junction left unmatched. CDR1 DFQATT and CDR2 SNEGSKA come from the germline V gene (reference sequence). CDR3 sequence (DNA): TGCAGTGCTAGTGAGGGGGCCCTTTCCTATGGCTACACCTTC. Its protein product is CSASEGALSYGYTF.

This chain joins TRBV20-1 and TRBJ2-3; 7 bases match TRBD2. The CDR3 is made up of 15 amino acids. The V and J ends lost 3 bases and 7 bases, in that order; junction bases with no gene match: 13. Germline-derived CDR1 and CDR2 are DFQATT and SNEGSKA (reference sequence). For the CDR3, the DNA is TGCAGTGCTAGCCAGGGAGGGCCACACCCCTATACGCAGTATTTT. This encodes CSASQGGPHPYTQYF.

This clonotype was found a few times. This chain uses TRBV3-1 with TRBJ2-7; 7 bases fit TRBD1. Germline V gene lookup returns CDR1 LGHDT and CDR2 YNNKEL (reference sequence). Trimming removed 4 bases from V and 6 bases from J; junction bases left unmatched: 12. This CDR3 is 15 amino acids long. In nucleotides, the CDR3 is TGTGCCAGCAGCCGCATGGGGACAGCGCTGCCCGAGCAGTACTTC. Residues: CASSRMGTALPEQYF.

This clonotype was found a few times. CDR3 nucleotides: TGCGCCAGCAGCCAAATCACAGGGGGTGGTTACGAGCAGTACTTC. As protein: CASSQITGGGYEQYF. This sequence joins TRBV4-1 and TRBJ2-7; 8 bases are a match to TRBD1. J gave up 4 bases and V 2 bases, and 7 bases lay outside the gene matches. This CDR3 has 15 residues. CDR1 and CDR2 from the germline V gene are MGHRA and YSYEKL.

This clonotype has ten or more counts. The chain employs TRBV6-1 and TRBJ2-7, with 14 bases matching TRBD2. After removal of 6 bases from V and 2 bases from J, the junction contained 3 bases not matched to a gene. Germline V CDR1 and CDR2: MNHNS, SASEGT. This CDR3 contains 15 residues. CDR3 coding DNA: TGTGCCAGCAGGGAGGGACTAGCGGGAGCCTACGAGCAGTACTTC. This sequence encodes CASREGLAGAYEQYF.

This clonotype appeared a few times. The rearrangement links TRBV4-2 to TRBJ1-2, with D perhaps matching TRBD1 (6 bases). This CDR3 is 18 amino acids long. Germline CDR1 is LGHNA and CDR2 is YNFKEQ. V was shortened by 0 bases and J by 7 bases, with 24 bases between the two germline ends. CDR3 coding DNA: TGTGCCAGCAGCCAAGATGGCGAGTTTGGCGCGGGGGCGGGTGGCTACACCTTC. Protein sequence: CASSQDGEFGAGAGGYTF.

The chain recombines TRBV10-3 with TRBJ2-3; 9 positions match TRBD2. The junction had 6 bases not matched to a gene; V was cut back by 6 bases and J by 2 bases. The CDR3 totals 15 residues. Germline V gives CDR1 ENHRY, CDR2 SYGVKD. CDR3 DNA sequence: TGTGCCATCAGGGAGGCTAGCGGGAACACAGATACGCAGTATTTT. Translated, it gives CAIREASGNTDTQYF.

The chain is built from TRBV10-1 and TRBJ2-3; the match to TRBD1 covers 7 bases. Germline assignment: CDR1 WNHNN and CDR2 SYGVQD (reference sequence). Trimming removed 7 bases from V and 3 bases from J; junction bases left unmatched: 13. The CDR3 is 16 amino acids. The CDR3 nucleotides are TGCGCCAGCATTCGGATCGGGACAGAGAAAACAGATACGCAGTATTTT. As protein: CASIRIGTEKTDTQYF.

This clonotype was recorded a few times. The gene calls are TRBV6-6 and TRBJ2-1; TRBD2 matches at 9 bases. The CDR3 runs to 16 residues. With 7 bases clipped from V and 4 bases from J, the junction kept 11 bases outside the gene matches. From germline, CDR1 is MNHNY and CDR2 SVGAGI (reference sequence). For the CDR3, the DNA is TGTGCCAGCACCCTCGGGGGCGGGAGGGCTTACAATGAGCAGTTCTTC. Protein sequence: CASTLGGGRAYNEQFF.

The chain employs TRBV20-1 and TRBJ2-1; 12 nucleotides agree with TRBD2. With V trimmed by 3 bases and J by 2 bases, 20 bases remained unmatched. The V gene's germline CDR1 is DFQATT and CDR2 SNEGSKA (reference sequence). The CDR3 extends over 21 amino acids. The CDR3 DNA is TGCAGTGCTAGTGATTCGCGAAGTACTAGCGGGAGGCACGATCCCTACAATGAGCAGTTCTTC. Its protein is CSASDSRSTSGRHDPYNEQFF.

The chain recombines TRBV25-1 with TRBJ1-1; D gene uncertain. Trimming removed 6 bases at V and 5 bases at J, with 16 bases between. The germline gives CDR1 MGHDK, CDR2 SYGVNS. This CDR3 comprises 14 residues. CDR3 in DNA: TGTGCCAGCAGCCCTCGTAGTACTGGGACTGAAGCTTTCTTT. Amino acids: CASSPRSTGTEAFF.

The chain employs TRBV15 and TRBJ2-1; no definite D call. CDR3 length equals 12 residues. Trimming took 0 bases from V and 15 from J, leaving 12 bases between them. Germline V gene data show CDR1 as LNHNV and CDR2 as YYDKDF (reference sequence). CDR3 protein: CATSRDWAGRFF. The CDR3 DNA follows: TGTGCCACCAGCAGAGATTGGGCAGGCCGGTTCTTC.

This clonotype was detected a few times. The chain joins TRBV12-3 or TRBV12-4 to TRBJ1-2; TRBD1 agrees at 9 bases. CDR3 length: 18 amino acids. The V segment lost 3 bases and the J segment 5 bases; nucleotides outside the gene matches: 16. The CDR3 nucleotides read TGTGCCAGCAGTTTTGGGCCGGGGGGACAGGGATTCGGGTATGGCTACACCTTC. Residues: CASSFGPGGQGFGYGYTF.